These 12 T cell receptor beta chains were all obtained from the same sample, sequenced in a study of cytomegalovirus exposure and HLA in healthy donors. It was with 60 Vbeta and 13 Jbeta primers that the PCR ran. Sequencing was performed with immunoSEQ multiplex PCR; in TCRdb, only in-frame clones are kept and a portion is missing. The sample yields 150,000 to 200,000 clones, roughly 80% seen once. Sequencing used PBMCs. These receptors were taken from a man aged 18 to 30 in good health and CMV-seronegative.

This rearrangement joins TRBV7-9 to TRBJ2-7; the D gene is possibly TRBD2 (7 bases). Germline lookup yields CDR1 SEHNR and CDR2 FQNEAQ (reference sequence). Trimming took off 4 bases at V and 3 bases at J, with 13 bases between the two ends. This CDR3 is 14 amino acids long. CDR3 sequence: CASSSRGAGYEQYF. In nucleotides, the CDR3 is TGTGCCAGCAGCTCACGGGGGGCAGGCTACGAGCAGTACTTC. The entire variable domain, with the rest obtained from reference TRBV7-9 and TRBJ2-7, is as follows: DTGVSQNPRHKITKRGQNVTFRCDPISEHNRLYWYRQTLGQGPEFLTYFQNEAQLEKSRLLSDRFSAERPKGSFSTLEIQRTEQGDSAMYLCASSSRGAGYEQYFGPGTRLTVT.

The chain links TRBV14 to TRBJ2-1; maybe TRBD1 (5 bases). This CDR3 region has 15 residues. V lost 0 bases, J lost 7 bases, and 13 bases lay in between. Germline V CDR1 and CDR2: SGHDN, FVKESK. The CDR3 DNA sequence: TGTGCCAGCAGCCAAGACAGGGTGGGCAAGAATGAGCAGTTCTTC. Its protein is CASSQDRVGKNEQFF.

The chain uses TRBV28 and TRBJ2-7; 9 bases are a match to TRBD1. V trimming: 7 bases; J trimming: 2 bases; junction bases outside the gene matches: 6. The CDR3 extends over 14 amino acids. Germline CDR1 and CDR2: MDHEN and SYDVKM. The CDR3 reads CASMGQGRTYEQYF. CDR3 in DNA: TGTGCCAGCATGGGACAGGGTAGAACCTACGAGCAGTACTTC. The full variable domain, its missing parts supplied by reference TRBV28 and TRBJ2-7, is DVKVTQSSRYLVKRTGEKVFLECVQDMDHENMFWYRQDPGLGLRLIYFSYDVKMKEKGDIPEGYSVSREKKERFSLILESASTNQTSMYLCASMGQGRTYEQYFGPGTRLTVT.

The chain recombines TRBV19 with TRBJ2-7, with 9 bases that match TRBD1. The CDR3 runs to 13 residues. The V gene end was trimmed by 5 bases and the J gene end by 4 bases; junction bases not matched to a gene: 3. Germline V gene sequence: CDR1 LNHDA, CDR2 SQIVND (reference sequence). This CDR3 is CASSPDRGYEQYF. For the CDR3, the DNA is TGTGCCAGTAGTCCCGACAGGGGGTACGAGCAGTACTTC.

The chain joins TRBV6-5 to TRBJ1-3, with D possibly TRBD1 on 6 matching bases. This CDR3 has 14 residues. Looked up from germline, CDR1 is MNHEY and CDR2 is SVGAGI. Trimming shortened V by 5 bases and J by 4 bases, and 12 bases separated the two germline ends. CDR3 in amino acids: CASSTRGYGNTIYF. CDR3 bases: TGTGCCAGCAGTACCAGGGGTTACGGAAACACCATATATTTT.

The V and J genes are TRBV28 and TRBJ2-1, with 8 bases aligning to TRBD1. With V trimmed by 6 bases and J by 8 bases, 6 bases remained unmatched. Germline loops: CDR1 MDHEN, CDR2 SYDVKM. The length of the CDR3 is 13 residues. Here the CDR3 DNA reads TGTGCCAGCAGGCAGGCAGGGGGCCATGAGCAGTTCTTC. This translates into CASRQAGGHEQFF.

The V gene is TRBV28, the J gene TRBJ1-4; 11 nucleotides align to TRBD1. In germline, CDR1 is MDHEN, CDR2 SYDVKM. The V segment lost 6 bases and the J segment 0 bases; nucleotides outside the gene matches: 9. This CDR3 has 18 amino acids. CDR3 in amino acids: CASSPWTGGIATNEKLFF. The CDR3, as DNA: TGTGCCAGCAGCCCCTGGACAGGGGGCATCGCAACTAATGAAAAACTGTTTTTT.

This chain links TRBV7-2 with TRBJ1-2; D perhaps matches TRBD1 (6 bases). In germline, CDR1 is SGHTA, CDR2 FQGNSA. Trimming took 1 base from V and 5 from J, leaving 14 bases between them. This CDR3 has 15 residues. CDR3 coding DNA: TGTGCCAGCAGCTTAGATCGGGGGGCGGGATATGGCTACACCTTC. As protein: CASSLDRGAGYGYTF. Full variable domain (outside the CDR3, taken from reference TRBV7-2 and TRBJ1-2): GAGVSQSPSNKVTEKGKDVELRCDPISGHTALYWYRQSLGQGLEFLIYFQGNSAPDKSGLPSDRFSAERTGGSVSTLTIQRTQQEDSAVYLCASSLDRGAGYGYTFGSGTRLTVV.

The chain employs TRBV6-1 and TRBJ2-7; TRBD1 might be the D (5 bases). The length of the CDR3 is 14 residues. V gave up 7 bases and J gave up 0 bases, with 13 bases separating them. The germline V gene encodes CDR1 MNHNS and CDR2 SASEGT. CDR3 loop: CASTTGTVSYEQYF. The DNA of the CDR3 is TGTGCCAGCACCACAGGAACTGTCTCCTACGAGCAGTACTTC.

The V gene is TRBV7-8, the J gene TRBJ2-7, with TRBD1 matching over 10 bases. Germline CDR1 and CDR2: SGHVS and FQNEAQ. The trim removed 1 base at V and 2 bases at J, leaving 8 bases unmatched. The CDR3 totals 17 residues. CDR3 sequence: CASSLGYGTGDPYEQYF. CDR3 DNA sequence: TGTGCCAGCAGCTTAGGTTACGGGACAGGGGACCCCTACGAGCAGTACTTC.

The sample holds one count of this clone. The chain joins TRBV5-4 to TRBJ2-7; D possibly corresponds to TRBD1 (5 bases). Germline V CDR1 and CDR2: SGHNT, YYREEE (reference sequence). The CDR3 covers 13 residues. Trimming took 4 bases from V and 2 from J, leaving 10 bases between them. The chain's CDR3 is CASSPQGTYEQYF. The DNA of the CDR3 is TGTGCCAGCAGCCCGCAGGGTACCTACGAGCAGTACTTC.

The chain joins TRBV5-8 to TRBJ2-4; 9 bases match TRBD1. This CDR3 has 16 residues. J was trimmed by 2 bases and V by 3 bases; bases with no gene match: 6. Germline V gene sequence: CDR1 SGHTS, CDR2 YDEGEE. The CDR3 bases are TGTGCCAGCAGCTCTACCGGGACAGGGACCAAAAACATTCAGTACTTC. Residues: CASSSTGTGTKNIQYF.